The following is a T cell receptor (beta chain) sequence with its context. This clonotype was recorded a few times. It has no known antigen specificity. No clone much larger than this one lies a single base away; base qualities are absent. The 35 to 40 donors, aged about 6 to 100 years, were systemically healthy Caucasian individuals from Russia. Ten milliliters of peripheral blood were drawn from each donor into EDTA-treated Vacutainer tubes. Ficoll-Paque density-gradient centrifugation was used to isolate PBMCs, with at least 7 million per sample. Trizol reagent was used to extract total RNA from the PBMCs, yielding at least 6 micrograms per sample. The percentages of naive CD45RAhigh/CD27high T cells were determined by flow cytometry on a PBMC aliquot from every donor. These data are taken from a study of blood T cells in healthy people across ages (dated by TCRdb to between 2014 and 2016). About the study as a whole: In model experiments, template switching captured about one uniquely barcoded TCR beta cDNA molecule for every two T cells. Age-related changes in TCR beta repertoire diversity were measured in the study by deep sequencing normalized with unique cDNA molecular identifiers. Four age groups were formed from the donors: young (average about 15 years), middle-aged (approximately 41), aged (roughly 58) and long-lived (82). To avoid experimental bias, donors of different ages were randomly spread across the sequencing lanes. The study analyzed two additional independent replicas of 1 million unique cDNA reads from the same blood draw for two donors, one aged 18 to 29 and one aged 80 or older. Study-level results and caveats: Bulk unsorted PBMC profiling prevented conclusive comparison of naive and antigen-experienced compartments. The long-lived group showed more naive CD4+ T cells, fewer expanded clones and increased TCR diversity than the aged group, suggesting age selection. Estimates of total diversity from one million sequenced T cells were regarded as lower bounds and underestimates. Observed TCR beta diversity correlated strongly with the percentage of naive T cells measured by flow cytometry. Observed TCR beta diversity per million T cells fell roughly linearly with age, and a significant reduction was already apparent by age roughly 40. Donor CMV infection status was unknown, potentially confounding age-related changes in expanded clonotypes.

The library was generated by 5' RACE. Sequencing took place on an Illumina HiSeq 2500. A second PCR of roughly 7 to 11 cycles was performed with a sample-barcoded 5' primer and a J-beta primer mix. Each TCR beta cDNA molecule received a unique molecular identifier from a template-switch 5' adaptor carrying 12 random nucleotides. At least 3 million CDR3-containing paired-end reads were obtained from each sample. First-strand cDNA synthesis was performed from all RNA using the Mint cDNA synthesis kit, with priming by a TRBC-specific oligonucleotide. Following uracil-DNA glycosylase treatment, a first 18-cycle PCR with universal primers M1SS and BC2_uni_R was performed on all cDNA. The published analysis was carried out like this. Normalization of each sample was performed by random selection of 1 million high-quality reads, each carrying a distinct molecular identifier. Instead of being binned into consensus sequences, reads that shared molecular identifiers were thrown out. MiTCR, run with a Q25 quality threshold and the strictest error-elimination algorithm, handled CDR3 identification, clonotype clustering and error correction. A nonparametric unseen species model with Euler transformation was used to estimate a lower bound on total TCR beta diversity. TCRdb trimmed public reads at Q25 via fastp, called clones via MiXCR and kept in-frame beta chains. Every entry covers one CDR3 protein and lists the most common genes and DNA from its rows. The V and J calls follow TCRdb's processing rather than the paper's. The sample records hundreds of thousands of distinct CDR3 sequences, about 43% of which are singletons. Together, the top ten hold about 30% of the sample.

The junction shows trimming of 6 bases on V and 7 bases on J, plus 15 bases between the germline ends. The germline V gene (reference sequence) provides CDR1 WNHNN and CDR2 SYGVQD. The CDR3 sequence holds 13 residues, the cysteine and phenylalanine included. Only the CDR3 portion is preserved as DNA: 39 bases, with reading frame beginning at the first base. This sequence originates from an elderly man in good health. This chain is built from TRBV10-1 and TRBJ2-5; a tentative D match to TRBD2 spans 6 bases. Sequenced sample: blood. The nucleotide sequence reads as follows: TGCGCCAGCAGCGCGGGGCAGGGAGGGACCCAGTACTTC. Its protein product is CASSAGQGGTQYF.